Below are 4 T cell receptor beta chains sequenced from a single sample in a study of response to subunit inactivated influenza vaccine. Each CDR3 protein is one row after TCRdb ran MiXCR on the RT-PCR reads. The table records approximately 500,000 distinct CDR3 sequences, approximately 12% of them present only once. Sequences were derived from PBMCs from blood, sampled about 40 days after vaccination. These receptors all come from a man in his fifties who received an inactivated influenza vaccine.

This clonotype showed up just a few times. This sequence joins TRBV4-2 and TRBJ2-1, with 7 bases matching TRBD1. From germline, CDR1 is LGHNA and CDR2 YNFKEQ. The CDR3 has 18 amino acids. J gave up 4 bases and V 1 base, and 13 bases lay outside the gene matches. CDR3 bases: TGTGCCAGCAGCCAAGGACAGGGTCCCGCCTTTGGGTACAATGAGCAGTTCTTC. Amino acid sequence: CASSQGQGPAFGYNEQFF.

The sample holds a few counts of this clonotype. The J gene is TRBJ2-7, the V gene TRBV5-1; no reliable D call. With 3 bases removed from V and 6 bases from J, the gap between germline ends came to 13 bases. Germline V CDR1 and CDR2: SGHRS, YFSETQ. The CDR3 runs to 13 residues. The CDR3 sequence: CASSSQYKSEQYF. The CDR3 DNA reads TGCGCCAGCAGCTCCCAGTATAAATCCGAGCAGTACTTC.

The chain combines TRBV5-1 with TRBJ2-7, with TRBD1 matching 7 bases. The CDR3 length is 14 residues. The V segment lost 9 bases and the J segment 0 bases; nucleotides outside the gene matches: 9. Germline loops: CDR1 SGHRS, CDR2 YFSETQ. The CDR3 region is CATSQDRNSYEQYF. The CDR3 bases are TGCGCCACAAGCCAGGACAGGAACTCCTACGAGCAGTACTTC. The full variable domain, completed using reference TRBV5-1 and TRBJ2-7, is KAGVTQTPRYLIKTRGQQVTLSCSPISGHRSVSWYQQTPGQGLQFLFEYFSETQRNKGNFPGRFSGRQFSNSRSEMNVSTLELGDSALYLCATSQDRNSYEQYFGPGTRLTVT.

The table lists this clonotype with a few counts. V gene TRBV29-1 combines with J gene TRBJ2-3; a possible D gene is TRBD1 (5 bases). The germline V gene has CDR1 SQVTM and CDR2 ANQGSEA. CDR3 size: 15 residues. With 4 bases removed from V and 0 bases from J, the gap between germline ends came to 14 bases. CDR3: CSVGSGHLSTDTQYF. In nucleotides, the CDR3 is TGCAGCGTTGGATCCGGACACCTTAGCACAGATACGCAGTATTTT.